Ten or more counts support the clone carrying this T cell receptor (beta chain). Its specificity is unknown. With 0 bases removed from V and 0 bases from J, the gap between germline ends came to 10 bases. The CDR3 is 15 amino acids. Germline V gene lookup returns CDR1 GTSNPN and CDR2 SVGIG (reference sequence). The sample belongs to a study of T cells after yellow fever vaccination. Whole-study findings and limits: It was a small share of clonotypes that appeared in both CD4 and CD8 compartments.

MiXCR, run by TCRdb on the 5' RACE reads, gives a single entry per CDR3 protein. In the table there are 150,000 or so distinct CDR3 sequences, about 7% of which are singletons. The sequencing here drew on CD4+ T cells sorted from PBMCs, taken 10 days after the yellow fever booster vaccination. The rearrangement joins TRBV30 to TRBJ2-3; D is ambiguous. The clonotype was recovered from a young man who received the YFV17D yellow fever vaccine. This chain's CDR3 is CAWSVSLGSTDTQYF. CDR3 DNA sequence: TGTGCCTGGAGTGTAAGTTTAGGGAGCACAGATACGCAGTATTTT.